One and the same sample provided the 5 T cell receptor beta chains below, sequenced in a study of blood T cell repertoires in COVID-19. The protocol was immunoSEQ multiplex PCR, while the TCRdb copy is restricted to in-frame clones and leaves out a portion. The table shows about 140,000 clones, with 88% occurring only once. Material: peripheral blood. The receptors here all came from a woman aged 60 to 75 with acute or convalescent COVID-19.

J is TRBJ1-2 and V is TRBV5-6, with 9 nucleotides matching TRBD1. The CDR3 extends over 14 amino acids. Trimming removed 4 bases from V and 5 bases from J; junction bases left unmatched: 6. Germline lookup yields CDR1 SGHDT and CDR2 YYEEEE. CDR3 region: CASSPMDRGYGYTF. CDR3 in DNA: TGTGCCAGCAGCCCTATGGACAGGGGATATGGCTACACCTTC.

This chain links TRBV28 with TRBJ1-2; 9 bases agree with TRBD1. This CDR3 region has 16 residues. Per germline, CDR1 MDHEN and CDR2 SYDVKM. V dropped 2 bases and J dropped 8; count of bases not matched to a gene: 12. In nucleotides, the CDR3 is TGTGCCAGCAGTTTAGCCCTCGGGGACAGGGTAAGCGGCTACACCTTC. It specifies CASSLALGDRVSGYTF.

The rearrangement links TRBV19 to TRBJ1-1; 9 positions match TRBD1. The germline gives CDR1 LNHDA, CDR2 SQIVND (reference sequence). The CDR3 is 14 amino acids. V lost 5 bases, J lost 7 bases, and 8 bases stayed unmatched. CDR3 bases: TGTGCCAGTAGTCTAGGACAGGGGCGGGTTGAAGCTTTCTTT. Translating it yields CASSLGQGRVEAFF.

The chain is built from TRBV12-3 or TRBV12-4 and TRBJ1-1; D remains ambiguous. The CDR3 totals 13 residues. Between the trimmed V and J ends, which lost 7 bases and 4 bases, there was a span of 13 bases. This CDR3 reads CASMRVVATEAFF. The CDR3 DNA is TGTGCCAGCATGAGGGTAGTGGCCACTGAAGCTTTCTTT.

The J gene is TRBJ1-3, the V gene TRBV6-1, with D tentatively TRBD1 (6 bases). CDR1 is MNHNS and CDR2 is SASEGT in the germline V gene. Trimming left V 2 bases short and J 0 bases short, with 14 bases between. The CDR3 extends over 17 amino acids. The CDR3 protein is CASSERLDRTSGNTIYF. The CDR3 coding sequence is TGTGCCAGCAGTGAAAGGTTAGACAGGACCTCTGGAAACACCATATATTTT.